The 20 T cell receptor beta chains in this list originate from one sample, sequenced in a study of regulatory T cells in long-lasting Graves disease. The sample's time point: persistent/refractory GD, antithyroid drugs over 5 years with positive TRAb. Making the TCR library involved RNA that had been extracted from PBMCs. Construction of TCR beta libraries relied on iRepertoire HTBI primers and on Arm-PCR targeting CDR3 regions. Each CDR3 protein is one row after TCRdb ran MiXCR on the multiplex PCR reads. The profile shows about 400,000 distinct CDR3 sequences, about a fifth of them singletons. The sample consisted of peripheral blood mononuclear cells (PBMCs), taken when the disease was refractory, from a patient treated with antithyroid drugs. These receptors were taken from a female donor with Graves disease.

V gene TRBV20-1 combines with J gene TRBJ1-2; no clear D. The germline CDR1 and CDR2 sequences are DFQATT and SNEGSKA (reference sequence). The CDR3 runs 13 residues. Trimming stripped 5 bases from V and 7 bases from J, with 17 bases between. The CDR3 region is CSAPIRPSGGYTF. CDR3 nucleotide sequence: TGCAGTGCTCCCATCAGACCTTCGGGTGGCTACACCTTC.

This clonotype was counted ten times or more. The chain couples TRBV2 to TRBJ1-4; D is unresolved. The CDR3 has 18 residues. The V and J ends lost 6 bases and 0 bases respectively, with 20 bases between them. Germline CDR1 reads SNHLY; CDR2 reads FYNNEI. In nucleotides, the CDR3 is TGTGCCAGCAGGCCTTTTGAACCCGAGAGAGCAACTAATGAAAAACTGTTTTTT. This encodes CASRPFEPERATNEKLFF.

The chain recombines TRBV12-3 or TRBV12-4 with TRBJ2-7; 10 nucleotides agree with TRBD1. This CDR3 region has 14 residues. Losses at the gene ends were 6 bases for V and 3 bases for J; bases not matched to a gene: 5. The CDR3 DNA sequence: TGTGCCAGCAGAAGACAGGGGGCTTTCTACGAGCAGTACTTC. It specifies CASRRQGAFYEQYF.

The rearrangement uses TRBV19 and TRBJ2-2; D gene unclear. Looked up from germline, CDR1 is LNHDA and CDR2 is SQIVND (reference sequence). V was clipped by 3 bases and J by 7 bases, with 12 bases between them. The CDR3 spans 14 residues. CDR3 in DNA: TGTGCCAGTAGTATGTCGTTCCTTCACGGGGAGCTGTTTTTT. Protein product: CASSMSFLHGELFF.

This sequence joins TRBV4-3 and TRBJ1-1; D perhaps matches TRBD1 (6 bases). V was shortened by 0 bases and J by 2 bases, with 13 bases between the two germline ends. The V gene's germline CDR1 is LGHNA and CDR2 YSLEER. CDR3 length: 16 amino acids. The CDR3 nucleotides are TGCGCCAGCAGCCAAGATACCACAGGGCCCAACACTGAAGCTTTCTTT. Translated: CASSQDTTGPNTEAFF.

The chain couples TRBV14 to TRBJ2-2; D is uncertain. The CDR3 is made up of 14 amino acids. The V and J ends lost 7 bases and 4 bases respectively, with 13 bases between them. The germline CDR1 and CDR2 sequences are SGHDN and FVKESK. The CDR3 is CASTGEHFTGELFF. As DNA, the CDR3 is TGTGCCAGCACTGGGGAACATTTCACCGGGGAGCTGTTTTTT.

This clonotype appeared a few times. For the CDR3, the DNA is TGCAGTGCTAGTCTTAGGGACAATCCCTACGAGCAGTACTTC. Its protein product is CSASLRDNPYEQYF. The V gene is TRBV20-1, the J gene TRBJ2-7; D possibly corresponds to TRBD1 (6 bases). The germline V gene has CDR1 DFQATT and CDR2 SNEGSKA (reference sequence). V was trimmed by 3 bases and J by 2 bases, leaving 14 bases between them. The CDR3 is 14 residues long.

This clonotype was observed many times. The chain recombines TRBV7-3 with TRBJ1-1; a possible D gene is TRBD1 (6 bases). The V end lost 5 bases, the J end lost 8 bases, and 21 bases lay between the germline ends. CDR3 size: 15 residues. Germline V CDR1 and CDR2: SGHTA, FQGTGA. The DNA for the CDR3 is TGTGCCAGCAGCATGACAGGCGTCGCTGAGGCCGAAGCTTTCTTT. Translating it yields CASSMTGVAEAEAFF.

V usage is TRBV20-1 and J usage is TRBJ2-1; 7 nucleotides line up with TRBD2. CDR3 length: 14 amino acids. Germline V CDR1 and CDR2: DFQATT, SNEGSKA (reference sequence). Losses at the gene ends were 1 base for V and 7 bases for J; bases not matched to a gene: 7. The CDR3 DNA follows: TGCAGTGCTAGAGGGGCGGGAGCCGGAAATGAGCAGTTCTTC. Its protein is CSARGAGAGNEQFF.

V and J are TRBV6-2 or TRBV6-3 and TRBJ2-5; the match to TRBD1 covers 7 bases. Germline-derived CDR1 and CDR2 are MNHEY and SVGEGT. V gave up 0 bases and J gave up 2 bases; unmatched junction bases: 9. The CDR3 is 17 amino acids. The CDR3 DNA follows: TGTGCCAGCAGTTACTCCATCGCCACAGGGGAGCAAGAGACCCAGTACTTC. Encoded protein: CASSYSIATGEQETQYF.

Many counts were recorded for this clonotype. The J gene is TRBJ1-1, the V gene TRBV20-1; D perhaps matches TRBD1 (5 bases). This CDR3 is built from 14 residues. CDR1 is DFQATT, CDR2 SNEGSKA, per germline (reference sequence). V lost 2 bases and J 1 base, leaving 11 bases between the germline ends. The CDR3 region has the DNA TGCAGTGCTAGAACCGGGGCAGCGAACACTGAAGCTTTCTTT. This sequence encodes CSARTGAANTEAFF.

This clonotype appeared a few times. The V and J genes are TRBV28 and TRBJ2-1; tentatively, D is TRBD1 or TRBD2 (5 bases each). Trimming pared 7 bases from V and 10 bases from J, leaving 17 bases between. The CDR3 consists of 13 residues. Germline CDR1 reads MDHEN; CDR2 reads SYDVKM. The CDR3, as DNA: TGTGCCAGCACTGGGACCCAGGGTCGGGAGCAGTTCTTC. This translates into CASTGTQGREQFF.

This clonotype has just one count. A far larger clone is one base from this, pointing to a likely read error. This chain uses TRBV7-9 with TRBJ2-5; TRBD1 or TRBD2 may be the D gene (5 bases each). Germline loops: CDR1 SEHNR, CDR2 FQNEAQ (reference sequence). This CDR3 has 14 amino acids. CDR3 amino acids: CAGSLAHRQETQYF. CDR3 coding DNA: TGTGCCGGCAGCTTAGCGCACAGGCAAGAGACCCAGTACTTC.

This sequence joins TRBV5-6 and TRBJ1-1; D is uncertain. The CDR3 consists of 13 residues. V was shortened by 7 bases and J by 1 base, with 11 bases between the two germline ends. Germline CDR1 is SGHDT and CDR2 is YYEEEE. The CDR3 loop reads CASQSGGNTEAFF. As DNA, the CDR3 is TGTGCCAGCCAGTCGGGCGGGAACACTGAAGCTTTCTTT.

V gene TRBV20-1 combines with J gene TRBJ1-2; 8 bases are shared with TRBD1. The CDR3 is 15 residues long. From germline, CDR1 is DFQATT and CDR2 SNEGSKA (reference sequence). With V trimmed by 0 bases and J by 7 bases, 10 bases remained unmatched. The CDR3 protein is CSARDPRQGAFGYTF. The CDR3 DNA reads as TGCAGTGCTAGAGATCCCCGGCAGGGGGCGTTTGGCTACACCTTC.

This clonotype turned up a few times. The chain is built from TRBV6-1 and TRBJ1-5; D is perhaps TRBD1 (5 bases). The V end lost 7 bases, the J end lost 6 bases, and 13 bases lay between the germline ends. The CDR3 contains 13 residues. The V gene's germline CDR1 is MNHNS and CDR2 SASEGT. CDR3 sequence reads: CASTTGGGQPQHF. CDR3 nucleotides: TGTGCCAGCACAACGGGTGGGGGTCAGCCCCAGCATTTT.

This chain connects TRBV30 to TRBJ1-2; D unclear. V was shortened by 3 bases and J by 1 base, with 15 bases between the two germline ends. The germline gives CDR1 GTSNPN, CDR2 SVGIG (reference sequence). CDR3 length equals 15 residues. The CDR3 bases are TGTGCCTGGAGGACCTCCGGAAGCGGTAACTATGGCTACACCTTC. This translates into CAWRTSGSGNYGYTF.

This clonotype was counted at least ten times. V usage is TRBV20-1 and J usage is TRBJ1-2; no firm D call. The germline V and J ends were trimmed by 4 bases and 0 bases, with 24 bases remaining between them. CDR3 length: 18 amino acids. Germline CDR1 and CDR2: DFQATT and SNEGSKA (reference sequence). The CDR3 coding sequence is TGCAGTGCTATAGAATCCCAGTGGGTCCCTGAAACTAACTATGGCTACACCTTC. This codes for CSAIESQWVPETNYGYTF.

This clonotype has at least ten counts. CDR3 nucleotide sequence: TGTGCCAGCAGTCCCGGCAGGGGAAGCCCCTACGAGCAGTACTTC. This gives the protein CASSPGRGSPYEQYF. The chain has TRBV12-3 or TRBV12-4 and TRBJ2-7; maybe TRBD1 (6 bases). V lost 5 bases, J lost 2 bases, and 16 bases lay in between. This CDR3 region has 15 residues.

This clonotype was counted a few times. The chain recombines TRBV9 with TRBJ1-2; 8 nucleotides line up with TRBD1. V lost 3 bases, J lost 8 bases, and 12 bases stayed unmatched. Germline V gene data show CDR1 as SGDLS and CDR2 as YYNGEE. This CDR3 spans 15 amino acids. CDR3 protein: CASSARDRRAGGYTF. The CDR3 nucleotides are TGTGCCAGCAGCGCCCGGGACAGGCGGGCGGGCGGCTACACCTTC.